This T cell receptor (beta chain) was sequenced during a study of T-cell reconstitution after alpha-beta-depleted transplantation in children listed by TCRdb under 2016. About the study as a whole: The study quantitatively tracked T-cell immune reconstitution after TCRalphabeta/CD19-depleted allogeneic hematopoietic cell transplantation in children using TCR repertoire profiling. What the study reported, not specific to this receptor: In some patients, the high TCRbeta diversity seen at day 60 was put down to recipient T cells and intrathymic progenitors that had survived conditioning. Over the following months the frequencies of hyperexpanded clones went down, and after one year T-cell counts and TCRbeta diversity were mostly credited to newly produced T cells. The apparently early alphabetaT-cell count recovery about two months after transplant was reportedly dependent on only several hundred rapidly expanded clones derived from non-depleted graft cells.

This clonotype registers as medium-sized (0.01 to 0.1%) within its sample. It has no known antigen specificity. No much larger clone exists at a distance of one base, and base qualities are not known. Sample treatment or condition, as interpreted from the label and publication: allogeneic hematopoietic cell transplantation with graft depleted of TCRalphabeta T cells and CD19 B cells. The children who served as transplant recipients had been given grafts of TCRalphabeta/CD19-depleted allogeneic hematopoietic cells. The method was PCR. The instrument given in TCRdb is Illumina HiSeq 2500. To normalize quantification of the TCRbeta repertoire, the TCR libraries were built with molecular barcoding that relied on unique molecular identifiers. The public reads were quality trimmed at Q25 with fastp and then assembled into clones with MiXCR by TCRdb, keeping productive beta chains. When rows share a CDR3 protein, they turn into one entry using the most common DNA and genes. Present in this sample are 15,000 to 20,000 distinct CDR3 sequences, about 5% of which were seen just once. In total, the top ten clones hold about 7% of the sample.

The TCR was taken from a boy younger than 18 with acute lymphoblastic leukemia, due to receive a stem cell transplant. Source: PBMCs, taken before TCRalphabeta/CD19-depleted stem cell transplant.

The CDR3 protein: CASSLTTPGTSKETQYF. The DNA sequence is given as TGCGCCAGCAGCCTAACAACTCCCGGGACTAGTAAGGAGACCCAGTACTTC. The rearranged segments are TRBV4-3 and TRBJ2-5, with 8 central nucleotides matching TRBD2. Based on the germline V gene, the CDR1 and CDR2 sequences are LGHNA and YSLEER. The CDR3 starts with the cysteine, ends with the phenylalanine, and has 17 residues. This entry keeps only the CDR3 DNA: 51 bases, framed from base 1. Trimmed from V: 4 bases; trimmed from J: 5 bases; junction bases lacking a gene match: 15.